The source of this T cell receptor (beta chain) is a study of beta chain features in type 1 diabetes. The study, taken as a whole, reports: Moderately but significantly shorter TCRB CDR3s were found in Type 1 diabetes patients in all four CD4+ subsets.

Germline V CDR1 and CDR2: GTSNPN, SVGIG (reference sequence). The CDR3 consists of 12 residues. V gave up 1 base and J gave up 8 bases, with 8 bases separating them. Isolated RNA was reverse transcribed in full, so expressed TCRB transcripts were sequenced. The data were produced by immunoSEQ multiplex PCR, yet TCRdb's version contains in-frame clones alone and is incomplete. The sample lists about 660,000 clones; more than 13% were seen once. A word on this clone: What it binds is not known. This specimen includes other DNA sequences encoding the same CDR3.

The receptor was isolated from a young man with type 1 diabetes. Material: naive CD4+ T cells from blood. V usage is TRBV30 and J usage is TRBJ1-4; D possibly corresponds to TRBD1 (5 bases). The CDR3 loop reads CAWSGGGEKLFF. CDR3 nucleotide sequence: TGTGCCTGGAGTGGGGGCGGAGAAAAACTGTTTTTT.